Described below is a single TCR beta chain sequence and its context. This record comes from a study of Ad26.COV2.S vaccination and SARS-CoV-2 variants. The treatment here: 19 received Ad26.COV2.S at low or high dose, single or two shots; about 5 received placebo; per-sample allocation not given. It was on day 63 after the first vaccine or placebo injection that samples were taken. The V segment lost 1 base and the J segment 2 bases; nucleotides outside the gene matches: 2. From germline, CDR1 is GTSNPN and CDR2 SVGIG (reference sequence). CDR3 length equals 14 residues. The assay was immunoSEQ multiplex PCR, and TCRdb's table has in-frame clones only and misses some. This sample yields roughly 400,000 clones, of which about 89% are seen a single time; about 1.9% belongs to the top ten.

The TCR was taken from a person aged 18-65 years who received the Ad26.COV2.S COVID-19 vaccine or a placebo. The sequences come from peripheral blood, collected in a trial of Ad26.COV2.S vaccine versus placebo. The chain recombines TRBV30 with TRBJ2-7, with 10 bases lining up with TRBD1. The CDR3 region has the DNA TGTGCCTGGAGTGCCGGGACAGGGGCCTACGAGCAGTACTTC. It translates to CAWSAGTGAYEQYF.